The 25 T cell receptor beta chains presented below share a single source sample, sequenced in a study of shared T cell receptors in the human thymus (dated by TCRdb to about 2021). The library was obtained by the immunoSEQ multiplex PCR assay. TCRdb stores this immuneACCESS table with in-frame sequences only. Part of the clones is absent; in the studies checked, under half of the shortfall reflects unresolved V genes, and no reason is known for the rest. The sample profile shows 650,000 to 950,000 clones; 80% to 90% of them were found once. Of the sample, roughly 0.01% is held by the ten largest clones. This sample also appeared in a second study, on human thymus T cells.

Specimen: thymocytes. Every receptor here comes from a girl in the first two years of life with a congenital heart defect. Donor details come from another sample of the same person, matched by shared clones.

The chain combines TRBV28 with TRBJ2-3; D is possibly TRBD1 (5 bases). Germline V gene lookup returns CDR1 MDHEN and CDR2 SYDVKM. This CDR3 comprises 15 residues. V lost 11 bases and J 3 bases, leaving 21 bases between the germline ends. CDR3 in DNA: TGTGCCGCGAGACAGCTTAGGCGTGTAACAGATACGCAGTATTTT. This codes for CAARQLRRVTDTQYF.

The V gene is TRBV4-3, the J gene TRBJ2-7; 9 nucleotides match TRBD1. The CDR3 spans 22 residues. Germline V gene data show CDR1 as LGHNA and CDR2 as YSLEER. The V segment lost 0 bases and the J segment 1 base; nucleotides outside the gene matches: 22. The CDR3 DNA reads TGCGCCAGCAGCCAAGATATTTCATTGGGACAGGGTGGCAGGGTGGATTCCTACGAGCAGTACTTC. It encodes CASSQDISLGQGGRVDSYEQYF.

The V and J genes are TRBV19 and TRBJ1-1; 9 bases fit TRBD1. Germline CDR1 and CDR2: LNHDA and SQIVND (reference sequence). This CDR3 comprises 15 residues. The junction had 8 bases not matched to a gene; V was cut back by 8 bases and J by 1 base. For the CDR3, the DNA is TGTGCCAGTCTAACAGGGGGCGATGAGAACACTGAAGCTTTCTTT. It yields the protein CASLTGGDENTEAFF.

The rearrangement uses TRBV5-1 and TRBJ2-5; D ambiguous. This CDR3 contains 14 residues. Germline-derived CDR1 and CDR2 are SGHRS and YFSETQ. Trimming removed 0 bases from V and 5 bases from J, with 11 bases in between. The CDR3 DNA is TGCGCCAGCAGCTTGGGTTGGAGCGTGGAGACCCAGTACTTC. Translated, it gives CASSLGWSVETQYF.

A single count supports this clone. The chain uses TRBV7-3 and TRBJ2-5; perhaps TRBD2 as D (5 bases). The CDR3 has 17 amino acids. Germline CDR1 SGHTA, CDR2 FQGTGA. With 6 bases removed from V and 5 bases from J, the gap between germline ends came to 25 bases. This CDR3 reads CASRSSPGDSPGETQYF. Written as DNA, the CDR3 is TGTGCCAGCAGATCCTCCCCCGGTGACTCACCGGGGGAGACCCAGTACTTC. The complete variable domain, with remaining parts taken from reference TRBV7-3 and TRBJ2-5, reads GAGVSQTPSNKVTEKGKYVELRCDPISGHTALYWYRQSLGQGPEFLIYFQGTGAADDSGLPNDRFFAVRPEGSVSTLKIQRTERGDSAVYLCASRSSPGDSPGETQYFGPGTRLLVL.

This chain links TRBV2 with TRBJ2-7, with TRBD2 matching over 10 bases. The CDR3 has 13 amino acids. Germline-derived CDR1 and CDR2 are SNHLY and FYNNEI. V dropped 7 bases and J dropped 4; count of bases not matched to a gene: 4. DNA for the CDR3: TGTGCCAGCACCCTAGCGGGGGCATACGAGCAGTACTTC. It is translated as CASTLAGAYEQYF.

The gene calls are TRBV4-3 and TRBJ2-2, with D tentatively TRBD1 (7 bases). Trimming cost V 0 bases and J 4 bases, with 15 bases left between them. This CDR3 comprises 17 residues. Germline assignment: CDR1 LGHNA and CDR2 YSLEER. CDR3 DNA sequence: TGCGCCAGCAGCCAAGATCCCGTCAGGGGGGTCACCGGGGAGCTGTTTTTT. Protein product: CASSQDPVRGVTGELFF.

The V gene is TRBV15, the J gene TRBJ1-2, with D possibly matching TRBD1 (5 bases). The V gene's germline CDR1 is LNHNV and CDR2 YYDKDF (reference sequence). V was clipped by 1 base and J by 1 base, with 19 bases between them. The CDR3 covers 18 residues. The CDR3 protein is CATSRGPRDPYFNYGYTF. The CDR3 bases are TGTGCCACCAGCAGAGGTCCCAGGGATCCCTACTTTAACTATGGCTACACCTTC.

The table lists this clone with a few counts. The chain recombines TRBV7-9 with TRBJ1-1; D is ambiguous. The V gene's germline CDR1 is SEHNR and CDR2 FQNEAQ (reference sequence). V lost 2 bases and J lost 4, with 11 bases in between. The CDR3 is made up of 14 amino acids. CDR3 nucleotide sequence: TGTGCCAGCAGCTTACACGGGAACGGCACTGAAGCTTTCTTT. This gives the protein CASSLHGNGTEAFF.

The chain carries TRBV21-1 and TRBJ1-2; the table's TRBD1 call for D was not verified on the DNA. TRBV21-1 is classified as a pseudogene. The CDR3 covers 14 residues. The CDR3 region is CASTAGTGGYGYTF. In DNA, the CDR3 is TGTGCCAGCACCGCCGGGACAGGGGGTTATGGCTACACCTTC.

The chain links TRBV28 to TRBJ1-5; TRBD1 might be the D (5 bases). Deletions cut 1 base from V and 1 base from J, with 8 bases between. In germline, CDR1 is MDHEN, CDR2 SYDVKM. CDR3 length: 15 residues. CDR3 in amino acids: CASSLFAGSNQPQHF. The DNA for the CDR3 is TGTGCCAGCAGTTTATTTGCAGGGAGCAATCAGCCCCAGCATTTT.

This rearrangement joins TRBV6-5 to TRBJ1-2; D ambiguous. This CDR3 has 14 amino acids. Germline loops: CDR1 MNHEY, CDR2 SVGAGI. V dropped 2 bases and J dropped 6 bases, with 13 bases sitting between them. CDR3 nucleotide sequence: TGTGCCAGCAGTTACAACCGGGGTGTCCATGGCTACACCTTC. Its protein product is CASSYNRGVHGYTF.

This chain uses TRBV27 with TRBJ2-1; 7 bases map to TRBD2. The length of the CDR3 is 15 residues. Trimming took 3 bases from V and 4 from J; bases not matched to a gene: 6. Per the germline V gene, CDR1 is MNHEY and CDR2 is SMNVEV (reference sequence). This CDR3 reads CASSLGRGVYNEQFF. CDR3 DNA sequence: TGTGCCAGCAGTTTGGGCCGGGGGGTGTACAATGAGCAGTTCTTC.

The gene calls are TRBV6-6 and TRBJ2-5, with TRBD1 matching 7 bases. V was clipped by 7 bases and J by 1 base; unmatched bases: 6. The V gene's germline CDR1 is MNHNY and CDR2 SVGAGI (reference sequence). CDR3 length: 14 amino acids. This CDR3 is CASNKTGIQETQYF. DNA for the CDR3: TGTGCCAGCAACAAGACAGGGATCCAAGAGACCCAGTACTTC.

Worth noting for this clone: The germline gene is not matched at one end of the junction; a read error may be the cause. The rearrangement uses TRBV4-1 and TRBJ2-1; 10 bases are a match to TRBD2. The CDR3 totals 16 residues. Germline loops: CDR1 MGHRA, CDR2 YSYEKL. CDR3: CTSSQDGLAGVDEQFF. Written as DNA, the CDR3 is TGCACCAGCAGCCAAGATGGGCTAGCGGGGGTGGATGAGCAGTTCTTC.

The chain carries TRBV4-2 and TRBJ1-1, with D maybe TRBD1 (5 bases). Trimming stripped 0 bases from V and 4 bases from J, with 12 bases between. The CDR3 consists of 15 residues. The germline V gene has CDR1 LGHNA and CDR2 YNFKEQ. CDR3 sequence (DNA): TGTGCCAGCAGCCAAGATACAGGTAGGAGCACTGAAGCTTTCTTT. Protein: CASSQDTGRSTEAFF.

The CDR3 is CASSFRGANEKLFF. In DNA, the CDR3 is TGTGCCAGCAGTTTCAGGGGGGCTAATGAAAAACTGTTTTTT. The chain combines TRBV6-5 with TRBJ1-4; 7 bases map to TRBD1. This CDR3 has 14 amino acids. Germline CDR1 and CDR2: MNHEY and SVGAGI. The V gene end was trimmed by 4 bases and the J gene end by 3 bases; junction bases not matched to a gene: 2.

The chain carries TRBV20-1 and TRBJ1-1; D uncertain. The germline V and J ends were trimmed by 8 bases and 11 bases, with 12 bases remaining between them. This CDR3 has 9 residues. Germline CDR1 is DFQATT and CDR2 is SNEGSKA (reference sequence). The CDR3: CSTRVRAFF. The CDR3 DNA reads as TGCAGTACCCGAGTGAGGGCTTTCTTT.

The chain uses TRBV4-1 and TRBJ1-1; D remains unclear. The V end was cut by 3 bases, the J end by 1 base, with 9 bases between. Germline assignment: CDR1 MGHRA and CDR2 YSYEKL. CDR3 length equals 14 residues. The CDR3 reads CASSHRVGNTEAFF. The CDR3 DNA reads TGCGCCAGCAGCCATCGCGTTGGGAACACTGAAGCTTTCTTT.

This rearrangement joins TRBV27 to TRBJ1-2, with TRBD1 identical over 7 bases. The junction had 11 bases not matched to a gene; V was cut back by 4 bases and J by 6 bases. This CDR3 spans 15 amino acids. Per germline, CDR1 MNHEY and CDR2 SMNVEV (reference sequence). In nucleotides, the CDR3 is TGTGCCAGCAGTTCCTACAGGGGCAAAGGGGATGGCTACACCTTC. Protein: CASSSYRGKGDGYTF.

The rearrangement links TRBV25-1 to TRBJ2-5; TRBD1 aligns across 8 bases. The trim removed 1 base at V and 5 bases at J, leaving 12 bases unmatched. Germline V gene data show CDR1 as MGHDK and CDR2 as SYGVNS. The length of the CDR3 is 17 residues. The CDR3 DNA is TGTGCCAGCAGTGAATGGGGCGAGACAGGGGACGTGGAGACCCAGTACTTC. Residues: CASSEWGETGDVETQYF.

J is TRBJ1-2 and V is TRBV5-4, with D possibly matching TRBD1 (6 bases). Germline CDR1 and CDR2: SGHNT and YYREEE (reference sequence). The CDR3 is made up of 13 amino acids. Trimming pared 0 bases from V and 7 bases from J, leaving 10 bases between. CDR3 protein: CASSLEQGGGYTF. The CDR3 nucleotides are TGTGCCAGCAGCTTGGAACAAGGGGGTGGCTACACCTTC. Looking up the rest from reference TRBV5-4 and TRBJ1-2 gives the full variable domain: ETGVTQSPTHLIKTRGQQVTLRCSSQSGHNTVSWYQQALGQGPQFIFQYYREEENGRGNFPPRFSGLQFPNYSSELNVNALELDDSALYLCASSLEQGGGYTFGSGTRLTVV.

The rearrangement links TRBV14 to TRBJ1-1; D remains unclear. Trimming stripped 0 bases from V and 6 bases from J, with 11 bases between. The germline V gene encodes CDR1 SGHDN and CDR2 FVKESK. The CDR3 contains 14 residues. As DNA, the CDR3 is TGTGCCAGCAGCCAAGAGGGCCCACGGTCTGAAGCTTTCTTT. This codes for CASSQEGPRSEAFF. Full variable domain (rest looked up from reference TRBV14 and TRBJ1-1): EAGVTQFPSHSVIEKGQTVTLRCDPISGHDNLYWYRRVMGKEIKFLLHFVKESKQDESGMPNNRFLAERTGGTYSTLKVQPAELEDSGVYFCASSQEGPRSEAFFGQGTRLTVV.

The J gene is TRBJ2-1, the V gene TRBV9; 8 positions match TRBD2. Losses at the gene ends were 3 bases for V and 4 bases for J; bases not matched to a gene: 12. The CDR3 loop spans 17 amino acids. Germline CDR1 and CDR2: SGDLS and YYNGEE. For the CDR3, the DNA is TGTGCCAGCAGCGCCCGAAAGTCGACTAGCGAGTACAATGAGCAGTTCTTC. The encoded protein is CASSARKSTSEYNEQFF. The full variable domain, rest sourced from reference TRBV9 and TRBJ2-1, is DSGVTQTPKHLITATGQRVTLRCSPRSGDLSVYWYQQSLDQGLQFLIQYYNGEERAKGNILERFSAQQFPDLHSELNLSSLELGDSALYFCASSARKSTSEYNEQFFGPGTRLTVL.

The chain uses TRBV7-3 and TRBJ2-1; D uncertain. This CDR3 comprises 12 residues. From germline, CDR1 is SGHTA and CDR2 FQGTGA. The ends were cut back, 5 bases at V and 5 bases at J, with 7 bases in the middle. The CDR3, as DNA: TGTGCCAGCAGCCGGTCCGACAATGAGCAGTTCTTC. Translation gives CASSRSDNEQFF. Drawing the rest from reference TRBV7-3 and TRBJ2-1, the complete variable domain is GAGVSQTPSNKVTEKGKYVELRCDPISGHTALYWYRQSLGQGPEFLIYFQGTGAADDSGLPNDRFFAVRPEGSVSTLKIQRTERGDSAVYLCASSRSDNEQFFGPGTRLTVL.